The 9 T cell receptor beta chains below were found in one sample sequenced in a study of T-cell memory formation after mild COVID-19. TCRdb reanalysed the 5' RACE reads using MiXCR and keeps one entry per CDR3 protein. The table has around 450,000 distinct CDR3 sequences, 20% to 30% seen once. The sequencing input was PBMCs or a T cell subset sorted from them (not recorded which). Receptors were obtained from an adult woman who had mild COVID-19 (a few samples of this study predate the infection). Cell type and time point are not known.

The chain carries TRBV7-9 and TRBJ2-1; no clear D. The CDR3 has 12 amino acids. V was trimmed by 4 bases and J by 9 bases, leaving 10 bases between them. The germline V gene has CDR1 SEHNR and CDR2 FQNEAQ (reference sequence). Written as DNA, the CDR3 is TGTGCCAGCAGCTCACCCACGACTGAGCAGTTCTTC. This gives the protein CASSSPTTEQFF.

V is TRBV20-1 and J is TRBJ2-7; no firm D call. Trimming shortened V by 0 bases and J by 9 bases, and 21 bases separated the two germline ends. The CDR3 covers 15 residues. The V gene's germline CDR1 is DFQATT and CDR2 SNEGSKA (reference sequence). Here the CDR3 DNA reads TGCAGTGCTAGAGAACTCCGAGGAAAGGAGTTGTGGCAGTACTTC. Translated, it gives CSARELRGKELWQYF.

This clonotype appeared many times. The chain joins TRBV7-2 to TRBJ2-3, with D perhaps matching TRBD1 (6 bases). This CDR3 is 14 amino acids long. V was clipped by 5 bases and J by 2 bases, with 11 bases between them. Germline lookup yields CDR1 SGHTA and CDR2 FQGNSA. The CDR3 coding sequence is TGTGCCAGCAGCCAAGAGGGACACACAGATACGCAGTATTTT. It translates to CASSQEGHTDTQYF.

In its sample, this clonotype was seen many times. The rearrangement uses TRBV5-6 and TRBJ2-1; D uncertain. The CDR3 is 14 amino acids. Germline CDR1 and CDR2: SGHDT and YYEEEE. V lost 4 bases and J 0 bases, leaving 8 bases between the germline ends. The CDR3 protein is CASSHPLSYNEQFF. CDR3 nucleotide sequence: TGTGCCAGCAGCCATCCCCTCTCCTACAATGAGCAGTTCTTC.

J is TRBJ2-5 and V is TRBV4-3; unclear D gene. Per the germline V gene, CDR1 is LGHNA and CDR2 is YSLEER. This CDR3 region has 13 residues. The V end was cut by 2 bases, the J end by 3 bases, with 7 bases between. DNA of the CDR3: TGCGCCAGCAGCCAATCCGCGGAAGAGACCCAGTACTTC. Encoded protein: CASSQSAEETQYF.

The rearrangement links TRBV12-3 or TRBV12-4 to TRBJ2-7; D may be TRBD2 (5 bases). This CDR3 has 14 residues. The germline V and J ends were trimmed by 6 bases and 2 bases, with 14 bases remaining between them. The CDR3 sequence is CASSTAGNTYEQYF. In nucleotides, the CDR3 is TGTGCCAGCAGCACTGCCGGGAACACCTACGAGCAGTACTTC.

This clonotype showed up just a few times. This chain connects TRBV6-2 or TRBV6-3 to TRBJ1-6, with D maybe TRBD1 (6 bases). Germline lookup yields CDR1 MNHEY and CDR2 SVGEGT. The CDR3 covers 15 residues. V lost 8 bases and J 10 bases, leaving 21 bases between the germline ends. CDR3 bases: TGTGCCAGCGTGGGGGCTGGATACACCGGATCACCCCTCCACTTT. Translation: CASVGAGYTGSPLHF.

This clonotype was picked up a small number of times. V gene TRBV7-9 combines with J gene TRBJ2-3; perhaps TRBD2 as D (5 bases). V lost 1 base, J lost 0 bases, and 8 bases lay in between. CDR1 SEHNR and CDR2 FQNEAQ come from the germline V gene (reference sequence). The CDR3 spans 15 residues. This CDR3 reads CASSLVSGSTDTQYF. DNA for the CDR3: TGTGCCAGCAGCTTAGTGTCGGGGAGCACAGATACGCAGTATTTT.

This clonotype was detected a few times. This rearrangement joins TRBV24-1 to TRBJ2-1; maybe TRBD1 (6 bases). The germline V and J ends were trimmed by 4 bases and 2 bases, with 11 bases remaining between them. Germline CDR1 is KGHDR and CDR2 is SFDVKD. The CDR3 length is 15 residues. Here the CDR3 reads CATSDAGTTYNEQFF. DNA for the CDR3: TGTGCCACCAGTGACGCCGGGACAACCTACAATGAGCAGTTCTTC.